Each of the 11 T cell receptor beta chains below was sequenced from the same sample in a study of OX40 agonist ivuxolimab in advanced cancers. Some clones are missing from TCRdb's copy, which holds only in-frame ones; the method was immunoSEQ multiplex PCR. The sample records about 70,000 clones, roughly nine tenths being singletons. The specimen was CD4+ or CD8+ T cells sorted from blood, collected in a trial of the OX40 agonist ivuxolimab. These TCRs come from an adult with an advanced solid tumor such as melanoma, head and neck, liver or kidney cancer.

The chain recombines TRBV5-4 with TRBJ2-5; either TRBD1 or TRBD2 may fit D (6 bases each). Germline-derived CDR1 and CDR2 are SGHNT and YYREEE (reference sequence). The CDR3 length is 15 residues. V was clipped by 0 bases and J by 5 bases, with 14 bases between them. The CDR3 spells CASSLDRVGGETQYF. Written as DNA, the CDR3 is TGTGCCAGCAGCTTGGACAGGGTTGGGGGGGAGACCCAGTACTTC.

This clone was seen once. The chain has TRBV10-1 and TRBJ2-3; 11 nucleotides agree with TRBD2. V lost 2 bases and J lost 4; bases outside the gene matches: 2. Per the germline V gene, CDR1 is WNHNN and CDR2 is SYGVQD (reference sequence). CDR3 length: 15 residues. This chain's CDR3 is CASSEQLAGADTQYF. CDR3 nucleotide sequence: TGCGCCAGCAGTGAGCAACTAGCGGGAGCAGATACGCAGTATTTT.

The J gene is TRBJ1-6, the V gene TRBV5-4; the D gene is possibly TRBD1 (5 bases). There are 14 residues in the CDR3. The germline V and J ends were trimmed by 4 bases and 10 bases, with 15 bases remaining between them. The germline V gene encodes CDR1 SGHNT and CDR2 YYREEE (reference sequence). The CDR3 DNA follows: TGTGCCAGCAGCACCCGGGACGCCGGATCACCCCTCCACTTT. As protein: CASSTRDAGSPLHF. The full variable domain, rest sourced from reference TRBV5-4 and TRBJ1-6, is ETGVTQSPTHLIKTRGQQVTLRCSSQSGHNTVSWYQQALGQGPQFIFQYYREEENGRGNFPPRFSGLQFPNYSSELNVNALELDDSALYLCASSTRDAGSPLHFGNGTRLTVT.

The chain has TRBV13 and TRBJ1-4; D is unclear. Germline V gene sequence: CDR1 PRHDT, CDR2 FYEKMQ (reference sequence). The CDR3 consists of 14 residues. Trimming removed 3 bases from V and 0 bases from J, with 5 bases in between. This CDR3 is CASSLTATNEKLFF. CDR3 in DNA: TGTGCCAGCAGCTTGACGGCAACTAATGAAAAACTGTTTTTT.

The chain uses TRBV5-4 and TRBJ2-3, with 8 positions matching TRBD2. CDR1 is SGHNT and CDR2 is YYREEE in the germline V gene (reference sequence). This CDR3 has 14 residues. With V trimmed by 7 bases and J by 3 bases, 7 bases remained unmatched. This CDR3 reads CASGGQRGTDTQYF. DNA for the CDR3: TGTGCCAGCGGGGGCCAGCGGGGGACAGATACGCAGTATTTT.

The rearrangement joins TRBV7-9 to TRBJ2-3; D is possibly TRBD2 (6 bases). The germline V gene encodes CDR1 SEHNR and CDR2 FQNEAQ (reference sequence). This CDR3 has 18 amino acids. The germline V and J ends were trimmed by 2 bases and 3 bases, with 21 bases remaining between them. The DNA for the CDR3 is TGTGCCAGCAGCTTACCACCTGTAGGAGGGCGGAGTACAGATACGCAGTATTTT. This codes for CASSLPPVGGRSTDTQYF. Drawing the rest from reference TRBV7-9 and TRBJ2-3, the complete variable domain is DTGVSQNPRHKITKRGQNVTFRCDPISEHNRLYWYRQTLGQGPEFLTYFQNEAQLEKSRLLSDRFSAERPKGSFSTLEIQRTEQGDSAMYLCASSLPPVGGRSTDTQYFGPGTRLTVL.

V is TRBV2 and J is TRBJ2-7; no clear D gene. CDR1 and CDR2 from the germline V gene are SNHLY and FYNNEI. The CDR3 is 10 residues long. V lost 5 bases and J lost 3, with 2 bases in between. The CDR3 DNA sequence: TGTGCCAGCAGTTTCTACGAGCAGTACTTC. Translated, it gives CASSFYEQYF.

For the CDR3, the DNA is TGTGCCAGCAGTAAGTATAGCAATCAGCCCCAGCATTTT. Translation gives CASSKYSNQPQHF. The chain couples TRBV6-1 to TRBJ1-5; no reliable D call. The CDR3 has 13 residues. The germline CDR1 and CDR2 sequences are MNHNS and SASEGT. Trimming removed 5 bases at V and 0 bases at J, with 5 bases between.

The gene calls are TRBV19 and TRBJ2-6; D assignment may be TRBD1 or TRBD2 (5 bases each). This CDR3 is built from 17 residues. Looked up from germline, CDR1 is LNHDA and CDR2 is SQIVND (reference sequence). The germline V and J ends were trimmed by 3 bases and 2 bases, with 14 bases remaining between them. CDR3 amino acids: CASSIRRRETGANVLTF. The CDR3 bases are TGTGCCAGTAGTATCCGACGCAGGGAGACTGGGGCCAACGTCCTGACTTTC.

This clone occurred once. This chain joins TRBV19 and TRBJ1-1, with TRBD1 identical over 7 bases. The ends lost 5 bases at V and 2 bases at J; junction bases unmatched: 5. This CDR3 region has 14 residues. Germline assignment: CDR1 LNHDA and CDR2 SQIVND (reference sequence). This chain's CDR3 is CASSPRDRNTEAFF. For the CDR3, the DNA is TGTGCCAGTAGTCCCCGGGACAGAAACACTGAAGCTTTCTTT.

The rearrangement links TRBV5-1 to TRBJ2-3; TRBD2 might be the D (5 bases). The germline CDR1 and CDR2 sequences are SGHRS and YFSETQ. V was clipped by 4 bases and J by 2 bases, with 11 bases between them. The CDR3 runs to 14 residues. This CDR3 reads CASSLSGLTDTQYF. The CDR3 DNA reads TGCGCCAGCAGCCTAAGCGGCCTCACAGATACGCAGTATTTT.